This TCR beta chain stems from a study of cytomegalovirus exposure and HLA in healthy donors. The CDR3 runs 15 residues. Trimming removed 3 bases at V and 11 bases at J, with 19 bases between. Looked up from germline, CDR1 is LNHDA and CDR2 is SQIVND (reference sequence). Note on this clone: Its antigen is not identified.

PCR employed 60 Vbeta and 13 Jbeta primers. Here immunoSEQ multiplex PCR was the method, and the copy in TCRdb shows in-frame clones only, minus some. This table holds approximately 190,000 clones, 78% found once. Study-wide points: A later look showed TCR association rates differing by HLA locus, highest for DRB1 and lowest for HLA-C.

The gene calls are TRBV19 and TRBJ1-4, with a weak D call TRBD1 (6 bases). What was sequenced was PBMCs. The receptor was isolated from a woman between 25 and 40 years old in good health and CMV-seropositive. CDR3 region: CASSIGGRAGVKLFF. CDR3 coding DNA: TGTGCCAGTAGTATTGGGGGCAGGGCCGGCGTCAAACTGTTTTTT.